This T cell receptor (beta chain) was observed in a study of blood T cell repertoires in COVID-19. CDR3 size: 15 residues. From germline, CDR1 is MNHEY and CDR2 SMNVEV (reference sequence). Deletions cut 6 bases from V and 5 bases from J, with 16 bases between. Produced via immunoSEQ multiplex PCR; TCRdb's table is partial and in-frame only. The sample has over 110,000 clones, around 80% seen once. This TCR derives from a man between 70 and 80 years old who had recovered from COVID-19. The V and J genes are TRBV27 and TRBJ2-2; D is possibly TRBD1 (6 bases). The sequenced sample was peripheral blood. This chain's CDR3 is CASSLRGHTTGELFF. CDR3 DNA: TGTGCCAGCAGCCTCCGGGGACATACGACCGGGGAGCTGTTTTTT.